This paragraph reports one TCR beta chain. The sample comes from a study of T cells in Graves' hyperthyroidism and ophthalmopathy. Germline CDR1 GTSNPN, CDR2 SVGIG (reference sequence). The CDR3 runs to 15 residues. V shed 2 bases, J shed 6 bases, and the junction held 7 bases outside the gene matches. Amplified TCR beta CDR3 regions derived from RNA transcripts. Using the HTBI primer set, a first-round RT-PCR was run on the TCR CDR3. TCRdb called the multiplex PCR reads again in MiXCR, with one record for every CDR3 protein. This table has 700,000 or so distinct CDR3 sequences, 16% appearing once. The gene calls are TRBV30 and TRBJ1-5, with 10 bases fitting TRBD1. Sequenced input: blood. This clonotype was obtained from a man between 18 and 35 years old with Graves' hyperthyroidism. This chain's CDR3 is CAWSPKDRGIQPQHF. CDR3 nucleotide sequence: TGTGCCTGGAGTCCAAAGGACAGGGGGATTCAGCCCCAGCATTTT.